The entry below gives a single T cell receptor beta chain sequence along with its context. The data were taken from a study of T cell responses to AZD1222 COVID-19 vaccine. Trimming cost V 6 bases and J 6 bases; bases outside gene matches: 6. The CDR3 length is 14 residues. Germline values: CDR1 SNHLY, CDR2 FYNNEI. Measured with immunoSEQ multiplex PCR; TCRdb has only the in-frame clones, and not every one. Seen here are about 260,000 clones, 80% to 95% observed once, and the top ten hold around 0.58%. Sequenced material: peripheral blood, taken on day 0 of AZD1222 vaccination. The chain links TRBV2 to TRBJ2-1; 9 positions agree with TRBD1. This TCR came from an adult in good health. The chain's CDR3 is CASRTGQGANEQFF. The CDR3 DNA follows: TGTGCCAGCAGGACGGGACAGGGTGCCAATGAGCAGTTCTTC.